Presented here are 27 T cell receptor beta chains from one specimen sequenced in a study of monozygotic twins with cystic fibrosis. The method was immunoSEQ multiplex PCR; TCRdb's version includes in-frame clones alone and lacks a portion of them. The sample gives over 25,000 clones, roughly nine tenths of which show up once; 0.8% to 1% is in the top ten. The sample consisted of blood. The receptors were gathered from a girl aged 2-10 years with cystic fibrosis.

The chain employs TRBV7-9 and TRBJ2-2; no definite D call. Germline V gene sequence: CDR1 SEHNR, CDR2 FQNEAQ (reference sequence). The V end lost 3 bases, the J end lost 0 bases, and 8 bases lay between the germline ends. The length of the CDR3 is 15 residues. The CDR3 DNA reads TGTGCCAGCAGCTTGGCCCTTCCGAACACCGGGGAGCTGTTTTTT. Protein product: CASSLALPNTGELFF.

DNA for the CDR3: TGTGCCAGCAGCCCGACCAAACGGGCGGGAAACACCATATATTTT. Its protein is CASSPTKRAGNTIYF. The chain couples TRBV13 to TRBJ1-3; D remains ambiguous. This CDR3 region has 15 residues. CDR1 and CDR2 (germline): PRHDT, FYEKMQ (reference sequence). Trimming left V 5 bases short and J 4 bases short, with 15 bases between.

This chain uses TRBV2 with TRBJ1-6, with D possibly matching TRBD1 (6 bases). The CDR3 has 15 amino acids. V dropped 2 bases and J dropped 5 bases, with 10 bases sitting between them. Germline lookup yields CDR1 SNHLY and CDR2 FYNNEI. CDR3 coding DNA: TGTGCCAGCAGTGAACAGGGGATGAATAATTCACCCCTCCACTTT. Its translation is CASSEQGMNNSPLHF.

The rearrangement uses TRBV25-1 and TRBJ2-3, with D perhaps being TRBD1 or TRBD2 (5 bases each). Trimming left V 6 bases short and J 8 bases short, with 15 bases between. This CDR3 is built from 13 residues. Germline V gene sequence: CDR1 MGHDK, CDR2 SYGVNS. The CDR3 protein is CASRGTGTVTQYF. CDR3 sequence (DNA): TGTGCCAGCAGAGGGACCGGCACCGTTACGCAGTATTTT.

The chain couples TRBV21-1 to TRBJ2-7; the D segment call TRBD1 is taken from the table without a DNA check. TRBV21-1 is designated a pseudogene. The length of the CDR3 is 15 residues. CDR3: CASSKAETGGYEQYF. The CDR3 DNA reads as TGTGCCAGCAGCAAAGCGGAGACAGGGGGCTACGAGCAGTACTTC.

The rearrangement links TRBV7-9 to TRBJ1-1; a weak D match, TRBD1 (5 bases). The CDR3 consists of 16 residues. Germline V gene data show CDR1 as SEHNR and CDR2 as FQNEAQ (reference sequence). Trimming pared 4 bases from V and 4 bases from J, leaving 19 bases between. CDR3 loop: CASSSRLGQGSTEAFF. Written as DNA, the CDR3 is TGTGCCAGCAGCTCACGCCTCGGGCAGGGAAGCACTGAAGCTTTCTTT.

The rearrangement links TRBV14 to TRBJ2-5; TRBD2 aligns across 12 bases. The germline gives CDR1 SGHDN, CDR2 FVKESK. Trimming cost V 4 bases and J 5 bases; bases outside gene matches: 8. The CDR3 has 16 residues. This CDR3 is CASSRTSGNRAETQYF. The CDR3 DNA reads TGTGCCAGCAGCCGGACTAGCGGGAACCGGGCGGAGACCCAGTACTTC.

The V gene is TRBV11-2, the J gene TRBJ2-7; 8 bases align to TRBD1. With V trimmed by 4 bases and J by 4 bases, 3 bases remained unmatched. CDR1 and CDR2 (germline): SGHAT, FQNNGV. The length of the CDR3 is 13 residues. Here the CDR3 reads CASSSGTGYEQYF. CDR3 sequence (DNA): TGTGCCAGCAGCTCCGGGACAGGTTACGAGCAGTACTTC.

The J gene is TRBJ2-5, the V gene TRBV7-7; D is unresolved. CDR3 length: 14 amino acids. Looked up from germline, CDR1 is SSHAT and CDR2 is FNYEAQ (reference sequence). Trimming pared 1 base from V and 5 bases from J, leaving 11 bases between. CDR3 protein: CASSLGGAAETQYF. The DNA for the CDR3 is TGTGCCAGCAGCTTAGGTGGAGCAGCGGAGACCCAGTACTTC.

The CDR3 bases are TGTGCCAGCAGTTCCGGACTAGCGGGAGGGGGAGGTGAGCAGTTCTTC. Its translation: CASSSGLAGGGGEQFF. The chain links TRBV6-6 to TRBJ2-1; 15 bases agree with TRBD2. CDR1 MNHNY and CDR2 SVGAGI come from the germline V gene (reference sequence). The CDR3 contains 16 residues. V shed 4 bases, J shed 9 bases, and the junction held 7 bases outside the gene matches.

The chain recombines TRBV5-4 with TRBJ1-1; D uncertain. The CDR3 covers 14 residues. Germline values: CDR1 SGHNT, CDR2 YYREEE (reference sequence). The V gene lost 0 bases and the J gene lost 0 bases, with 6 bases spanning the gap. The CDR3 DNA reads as TGTGCCAGCAGCTTGGCCGGGATGAACACTGAAGCTTTCTTT. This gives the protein CASSLAGMNTEAFF.

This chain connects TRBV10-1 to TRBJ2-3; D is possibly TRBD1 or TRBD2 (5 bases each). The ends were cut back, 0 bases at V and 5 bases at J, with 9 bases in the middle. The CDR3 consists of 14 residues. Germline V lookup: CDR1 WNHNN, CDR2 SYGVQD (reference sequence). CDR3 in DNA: TGCGCCAGCAGTGAGTCCGGGGCGGGAGATACGCAGTATTTT. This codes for CASSESGAGDTQYF.

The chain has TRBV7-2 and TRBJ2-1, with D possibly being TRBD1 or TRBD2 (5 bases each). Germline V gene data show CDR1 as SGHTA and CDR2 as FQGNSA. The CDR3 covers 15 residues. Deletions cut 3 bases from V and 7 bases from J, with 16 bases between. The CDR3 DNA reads TGTGCCAGCAGCTTGGGGACCGAGTCGTATAATGAGCAGTTCTTC. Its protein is CASSLGTESYNEQFF.

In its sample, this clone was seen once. CDR3 coding DNA: TGTGCCAGCAGCGCCTCCGCAGGGGCGGTCGGCACTGAAGCTTTCTTT. It is translated as CASSASAGAVGTEAFF. V and J are TRBV7-8 and TRBJ1-1, with D perhaps matching TRBD1 (6 bases). The V gene lost 5 bases and the J gene lost 4 bases, with 20 bases spanning the gap. The CDR3 is 16 residues long. Germline CDR1 reads SGHVS; CDR2 reads FQNEAQ.

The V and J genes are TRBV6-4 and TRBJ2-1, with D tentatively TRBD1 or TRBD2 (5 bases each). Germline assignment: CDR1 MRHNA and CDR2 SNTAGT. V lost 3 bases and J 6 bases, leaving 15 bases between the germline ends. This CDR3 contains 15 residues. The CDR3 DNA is TGTGCCAGCAGTGATGCGCTCTGGGGGAGCAATGAGCAGTTCTTC. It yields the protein CASSDALWGSNEQFF.

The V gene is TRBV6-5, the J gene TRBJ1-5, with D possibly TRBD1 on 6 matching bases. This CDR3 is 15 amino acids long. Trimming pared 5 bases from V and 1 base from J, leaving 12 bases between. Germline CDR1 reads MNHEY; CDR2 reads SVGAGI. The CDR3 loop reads CASSPSGVSNQPQHF. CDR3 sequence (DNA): TGTGCCAGCAGTCCGTCAGGGGTGAGCAATCAGCCCCAGCATTTT.

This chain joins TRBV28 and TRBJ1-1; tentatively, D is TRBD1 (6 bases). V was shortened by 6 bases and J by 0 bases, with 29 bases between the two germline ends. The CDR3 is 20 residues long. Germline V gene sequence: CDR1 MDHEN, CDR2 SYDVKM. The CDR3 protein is CASSRKGGAGPHMLNTEAFF. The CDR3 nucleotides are TGTGCCAGCAGCCGAAAAGGGGGGGCAGGCCCCCACATGTTGAACACTGAAGCTTTCTTT. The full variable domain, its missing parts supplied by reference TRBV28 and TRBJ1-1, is DVKVTQSSRYLVKRTGEKVFLECVQDMDHENMFWYRQDPGLGLRLIYFSYDVKMKEKGDIPEGYSVSREKKERFSLILESASTNQTSMYLCASSRKGGAGPHMLNTEAFFGQGTRLTVV.

The CDR3 spells CASSPLAGGPAGEQFF. The CDR3 DNA reads as TGTGCCAGCAGCCCCCTAGCGGGAGGGCCGGCAGGTGAGCAGTTCTTC. The V and J genes are TRBV4-2 and TRBJ2-1, with 12 bases aligning to TRBD2. With V trimmed by 4 bases and J by 9 bases, 10 bases remained unmatched. Germline V gives CDR1 LGHNA, CDR2 YNFKEQ. The CDR3 is 16 residues long.

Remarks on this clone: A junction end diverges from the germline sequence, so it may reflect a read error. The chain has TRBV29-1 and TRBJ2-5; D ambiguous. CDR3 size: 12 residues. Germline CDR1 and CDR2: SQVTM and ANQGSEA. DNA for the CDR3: TGCAGCCTAAGTAGATTAAGAGAGGCCCAGTACTTC. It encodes CSLSRLREAQYF. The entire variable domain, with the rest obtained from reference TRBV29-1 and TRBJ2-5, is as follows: SAVISQKPSRDICQRGTSLTIQCQVDSQVTMMFWYRQQPGQSLTLIATANQGSEATYESGFVIDKFPISRPNLTFSTLTVSNMSPEDSSIYLCSLSRLREAQYFGPGTRLLVL.

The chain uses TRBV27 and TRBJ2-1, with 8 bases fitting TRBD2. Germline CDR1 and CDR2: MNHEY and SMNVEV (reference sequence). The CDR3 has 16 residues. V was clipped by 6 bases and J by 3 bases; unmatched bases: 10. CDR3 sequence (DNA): TGTGCCAGCAGCCCTAAAGCGGGAGCTTACTACAATGAGCAGTTCTTC. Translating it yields CASSPKAGAYYNEQFF.

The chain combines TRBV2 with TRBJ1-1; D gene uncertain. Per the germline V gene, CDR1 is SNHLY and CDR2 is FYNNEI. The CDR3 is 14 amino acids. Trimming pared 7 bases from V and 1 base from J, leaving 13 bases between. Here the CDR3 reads CASILHSPNTEAFF. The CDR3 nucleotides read TGTGCCAGCATACTCCACAGCCCGAACACTGAAGCTTTCTTT.

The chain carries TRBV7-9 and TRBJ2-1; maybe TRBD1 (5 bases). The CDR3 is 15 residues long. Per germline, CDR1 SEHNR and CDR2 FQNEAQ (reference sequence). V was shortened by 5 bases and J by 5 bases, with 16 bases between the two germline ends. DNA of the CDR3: TGTGCCAGCAGCACAACAGGTGTAGTGAACAATGAGCAGTTCTTC. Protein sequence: CASSTTGVVNNEQFF. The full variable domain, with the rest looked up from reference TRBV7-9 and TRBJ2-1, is DTGVSQNPRHKITKRGQNVTFRCDPISEHNRLYWYRQTLGQGPEFLTYFQNEAQLEKSRLLSDRFSAERPKGSFSTLEIQRTEQGDSAMYLCASSTTGVVNNEQFFGPGTRLTVL.

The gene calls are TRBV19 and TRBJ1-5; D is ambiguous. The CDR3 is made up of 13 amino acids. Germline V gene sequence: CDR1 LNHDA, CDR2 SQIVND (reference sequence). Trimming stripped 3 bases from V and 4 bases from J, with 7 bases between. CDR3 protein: CASSIFANQPQHF. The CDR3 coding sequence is TGTGCCAGTAGTATTTTTGCAAATCAGCCCCAGCATTTT.

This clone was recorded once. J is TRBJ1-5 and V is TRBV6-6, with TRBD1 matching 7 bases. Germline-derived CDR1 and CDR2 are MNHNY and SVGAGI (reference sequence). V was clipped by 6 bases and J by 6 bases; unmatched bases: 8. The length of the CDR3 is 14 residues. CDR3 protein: CASSVGTARQPQHF. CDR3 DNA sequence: TGTGCCAGCAGCGTTGGGACAGCCCGTCAGCCCCAGCATTTT.

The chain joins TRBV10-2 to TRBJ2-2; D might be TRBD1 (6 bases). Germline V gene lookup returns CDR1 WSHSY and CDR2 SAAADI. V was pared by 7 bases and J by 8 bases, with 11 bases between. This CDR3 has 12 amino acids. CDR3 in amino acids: CASTGVAGELFF. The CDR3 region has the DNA TGCGCCAGCACAGGGGTGGCTGGGGAGCTGTTTTTT.

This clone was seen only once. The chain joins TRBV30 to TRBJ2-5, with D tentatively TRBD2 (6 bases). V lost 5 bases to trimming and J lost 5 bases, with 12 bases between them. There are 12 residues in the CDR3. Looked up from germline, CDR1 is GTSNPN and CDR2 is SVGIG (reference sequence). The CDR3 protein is CAWSVGRETQYF. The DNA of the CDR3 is TGTGCCTGGTCCGTGGGGAGGGAGACCCAGTACTTC.

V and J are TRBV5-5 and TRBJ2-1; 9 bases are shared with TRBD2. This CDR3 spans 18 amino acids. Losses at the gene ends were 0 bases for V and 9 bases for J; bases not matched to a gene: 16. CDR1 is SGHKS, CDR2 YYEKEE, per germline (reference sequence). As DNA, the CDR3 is TGTGCCAGCAGCTTGGGACTAGCGGAGAAAACCTTGTTGATTGAGCAGTTCTTC. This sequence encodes CASSLGLAEKTLLIEQFF.